This paragraph covers one TCR beta chain sequence. This clone was recorded once. Its antigen target is currently unknown. Per-base quality was not reported, and no clone a single base away is much larger than it. Whole blood was collected in K2EDTA tubes by collaborating institutions according to the institutions' own protocols. For TCRbeta analysis, collaborators shipped samples in one of three forms: frozen whole blood, isolated PBMCs, or DNA extracted from either of those sample types. The immunoSEQ Assay, a bias-controlled multiplex PCR, was used to amplify TCRbeta CDR3 regions from genomic DNA. Concerning the study's data processing: Nucleated cell counts per sample were estimated from amplification of reference gene primers within the assay. Sequence reads were collapsed and filtered to measure the absolute abundance of every unique TCRbeta CDR3 rearrangement. Productive Simpson clonality was computed per sample as the square root of Simpson's diversity index over productive rearrangements. Imported from immuneACCESS, the table was reduced by TCRdb to in-frame sequences with V and J called. These copies leave out some clones; in studies compared against another copy, an unresolved V gene accounts for under half, and the cause of the remainder is not known. V and J calls and clone size follow that table, whereas D and trimming were derived from the DNA. The sample yields about 190,000 clones; around 86% were counted once. The ten largest make up less than 3.5% of the sample.

The sample originates from a study of blood T cell repertoires in COVID-19 (dated by TCRdb to the early 2020s). About the investigation overall: Samples covering the acute and convalescent phases of COVID-19 were provided by collaborators in the United States, Italy and Spain. The material from the prospective study consisted of cDNA or gDNA derived from T cells, B-cell-depleted T cells, or PBMCs. Subjects who had been exposed to COVID-19, were actively infected with it, or had recovered from it provided the deeply sampled blood TCRbeta repertoires that made up the dataset. The repertoires were released in a freely available public database meant as a resource for research on the immune response to SARS-CoV-2. The samples were drawn from two sources: the first 160 participants of the ongoing ImmuneRACE study, and over 1,000 subjects contributed by 6 global collaborators. A de-identified subject ID, COVID-19 status, age in years and sex were almost always included in the sample metadata. HLA class I and class II types, where available, came from metadata supplied by the sample provider rather than from assay-based typing. Overall study outcomes, separate from this receptor: The quantity of clinical and demographic metadata differed by source and by participant and was supplied without curation.

The germline ends are 21 bases apart after V is trimmed by 6 bases and J by 6 bases. CDR1 and CDR2 are drawn from the germline V gene: SGHDN, FVKESK. Counted from cysteine to phenylalanine, this CDR3 has 15 amino acids. The kept DNA is CDR3 alone, 45 bases in frame from the first base. The sample was peripheral blood. This chain is built from TRBV14 and TRBJ2-7; the D gene is possibly TRBD2, with 6 bases matching. This TCR was recovered from a woman aged 25 to 45 with active or convalescent COVID-19. Here is the DNA: TGTGCCAGCAGGGAAACGGGACTTTCTTCGGGCGAGCAGTACTTC. Its translation reads: CASRETGLSSGEQYF.